This record looks at one T cell receptor beta chain sequence and its context. Which antigen it targets is not known. It has no much larger one-base neighbor in the sample; base qualities were not kept. Receptor libraries were prepared by the immunoSEQ multiplex PCR assay. TCRdb carries this immuneACCESS record with in-frame sequences only. Its versions omit some clonotypes, under half of them owing to an unresolved V gene in the studies checked, with the rest unexplained. The sample table holds almost 550,000 clones, of which around 78% were seen once. The ten largest clonotypes hold around 0.013% of the sample. This record comes from a study of shared T cell receptors in the human thymus (dated by TCRdb to about 2021). For the wider study: The study examined how self-reactive, shared T-cell receptor alpha chains are generated in the human thymus.

From the cysteine up to the phenylalanine, the CDR3 has a length of 15 residues. The sequence is cut down to CDR3 DNA, 45 bases in frame from base 1. CDR1 and CDR2, per the germline V gene (reference sequence), are WNHNN and SYGVQD. V ends up 2 bases short and J 1 base short, with an unmatched junction base count of 3. These data are also associated with another study on human thymus T cells. The second publication reports: Immunologically healthy infants undergoing open corrective cardiac surgery for congenital heart defects in Finland were used as donors. The thymus tissue came from surgical resects taken out during corrective cardiac surgery. Usage of V and J gene segments appeared to be biased in both the thymic and the peripheral blood repertoires. Highly overlapping thymic TCR repertoires among unrelated individuals were reported in the related research. The study described the TCR alpha and beta repertoires in fewer than 10 infant thymus samples and a few matching peripheral blood samples. The infant donors were about 7 to 244 days old, and the cohort included five or six males and a couple of females. After being mechanically released from the tissue, thymocytes were kept at -70 degrees C in pellets of about 10-33 million cells. Genomic DNA was extracted from frozen cell pellets with a QIAsymphony instrument. TCRB and TCRAD loci were amplified from a standardized quantity of quality-controlled genomic DNA using the immunoSEQ multiplex PCR assay. The V(D)J region was spanned by amplicons of a length sufficient to cover the CDR3 and to identify V and J genes. Amplicon sequencing was performed on an Illumina platform through the commercial immunoSEQ service. Primer bias and sequencing errors were corrected using previously described methods, and TCRAD and TCRB definitions followed the IMGT database. Repertoires were analysed with immunoSEQ Analyzer 3.0 and VDJTools, covering basic statistics, V/J segment usage, diversity estimates, rarefaction and pairwise overlap. To estimate diversity, the Chao1, ChaoE, Efron-Thisted, Shannon and inverse Simpson indices were applied, and diversity was also estimated on datasets down-sampled to the smallest sample. For repertoire overlap, CDR3 nucleotide sequence, V gene and J gene had to match strictly, and clustering was done by Jaccard-based multidimensional scaling. Thymus samples yielded on average roughly 840,000 unique TCRB clonotypes, compared with around 84,000 from blood samples.

The chain is assembled from TRBV10-1 and TRBJ2-5; TRBD2 lines up with 8 middle nucleotides. The sequence was obtained from a boy in the first two years of life with a congenital heart defect. Donor details come from another sample of the same person, matched by shared clones. Sequenced material: thymocytes. The CDR3 loop reads CASSEASGPQETQYF. The DNA sequence is TGCGCCAGCAGTGAGGCTAGCGGGCCCCAAGAGACCCAGTACTTC.